These T cell receptor beta chains were read from a single sample in a study of T cell changes during pregnancy in multiple sclerosis. Repertoires were generated with immunoSEQ multiplex PCR, while TCRdb's copy carries only in-frame clones and drops some. The sample consists of some 87,000 clones, 85% to 95% of them appearing once. The sample here was CD4+ T cells from peripheral blood mononuclear cells, taken before pregnancy. The receptors were sampled from a female donor with multiple sclerosis, enrolled in a pregnancy study. Both conserved end residues are part of each CDR3. The order of the fields is V gene, clone size, D gene, J gene, CDR3 protein, CDR3 DNA. A D gene is named only where the DNA matches it firmly. Only part of the rows carry a size: once, few, many, or a class if the clone is expanded.

v_call: TRBV6-5
clone_size: .
d_call: .
j_call: TRBJ2-2
cdr3_aa: CATATGPEAGELFF
cdr3_nt: TGTGCCACTGCGACAGGCCCTGAAGCCGGGGAGCTGTTTTTT

v_call: TRBV30
clone_size: .
d_call: .
j_call: TRBJ2-3
cdr3_aa: CAWSGLGTPLTQYF
cdr3_nt: TGTGCCTGGAGTGGCCTCGGGACTCCCCTAACGCAGTATTTT

v_call: TRBV2
clone_size: .
d_call: .
j_call: TRBJ2-3
cdr3_aa: CASSRRSASAGDTQYF
cdr3_nt: TGTGCCAGCAGCAGAAGGTCAGCTAGTGCGGGCGATACGCAGTATTTT

v_call: TRBV29-1
clone_size: .
d_call: TRBD2
j_call: TRBJ2-5
cdr3_aa: CSVEDLTSGGKTQYF
cdr3_nt: TGCAGCGTTGAAGATCTGACTAGCGGGGGGAAGACCCAGTACTTC

v_call: TRBV30
clone_size: .
d_call: .
j_call: TRBJ2-7
cdr3_aa: CAWSVQGSREQYF
cdr3_nt: TGTGCCTGGAGTGTACAGGGCTCTCGGGAGCAGTACTTC

v_call: TRBV18
clone_size: .
d_call: TRBD1
j_call: TRBJ2-1
cdr3_aa: CASSPSRGHDNEQFF
cdr3_nt: TGTGCCAGCTCACCATCCAGGGGGCATGACAATGAGCAGTTCTTC

v_call: TRBV18
clone_size: .
d_call: .
j_call: TRBJ2-3
cdr3_aa: CASSPIKRTVWTDTQYF
cdr3_nt: TGTGCCAGCTCACCTATTAAGAGGACAGTATGGACAGATACGCAGTATTTT

v_call: TRBV7-8
clone_size: .
d_call: .
j_call: TRBJ2-1
cdr3_aa: CASSLKPLSSYNEQFF
cdr3_nt: TGTGCCAGCAGCTTAAAGCCCTTGAGCTCCTACAATGAGCAGTTCTTC

v_call: TRBV2
clone_size: .
d_call: .
j_call: TRBJ1-3
cdr3_aa: CASSVKPSSSGNTIYF
cdr3_nt: TGTGCCAGCAGTGTAAAGCCATCTAGCTCTGGAAACACCATATATTTT

v_call: TRBV18
clone_size: .
d_call: .
j_call: TRBJ2-2
cdr3_aa: CASSPLGGANTGELFF
cdr3_nt: TGTGCCAGCTCACCACTGGGCGGGGCGAACACCGGGGAGCTGTTTTTT

v_call: TRBV5-1
clone_size: .
d_call: .
j_call: TRBJ2-3
cdr3_aa: CASRRLASTDTQYF
cdr3_nt: TGCGCCAGCAGGAGACTGGCTAGCACAGATACGCAGTATTTT

v_call: TRBV5-5
clone_size: .
d_call: .
j_call: TRBJ1-3
cdr3_aa: CASSLEVSSGNTIYF
cdr3_nt: TGTGCCAGCAGCTTGGAAGTGAGCTCTGGAAACACCATATATTTT

v_call: TRBV5-4
clone_size: .
d_call: .
j_call: TRBJ2-7
cdr3_aa: CASSFGPRGADSYEQYF
cdr3_nt: TGTGCCAGCAGCTTTGGACCCCGGGGGGCGGACTCCTACGAGCAGTACTTC

v_call: TRBV28
clone_size: .
d_call: .
j_call: TRBJ1-4
cdr3_aa: CASRPHRATNEKLFF
cdr3_nt: TGTGCCAGCAGGCCCCACAGGGCAACTAATGAAAAACTGTTTTTT

v_call: TRBV6-1
clone_size: .
d_call: .
j_call: TRBJ2-7
cdr3_aa: CASSHYEQYF
cdr3_nt: TGTGCCAGCAGCCACTACGAGCAGTACTTC

v_call: TRBV7-6
clone_size: .
d_call: TRBD2
j_call: TRBJ2-2
cdr3_aa: CASSVTSGDVTGELFF
cdr3_nt: TGTGCCAGCAGCGTGACTAGCGGGGATGTCACCGGGGAGCTGTTTTTT

v_call: TRBV5-1
clone_size: .
d_call: TRBD1
j_call: TRBJ2-5
cdr3_aa: CASSLSGGAETQYF
cdr3_nt: TGCGCCAGCAGCTTGTCAGGGGGCGCGGAGACCCAGTACTTC

v_call: TRBV30
clone_size: few
d_call: .
j_call: TRBJ1-5
cdr3_aa: CAWSHRDNQPQHF
cdr3_nt: TGTGCCTGGAGTCACAGGGACAATCAGCCCCAGCATTTT

v_call: TRBV6-5
clone_size: few
d_call: TRBD1
j_call: TRBJ1-1
cdr3_aa: CASSRQGGTEAFF
cdr3_nt: TGTGCCAGCAGTAGACAGGGTGGAACTGAAGCTTTCTTT

v_call: TRBV6-6
clone_size: .
d_call: .
j_call: TRBJ2-2
cdr3_aa: CASRWGDNTGELFF
cdr3_nt: TGTGCCAGCAGGTGGGGCGATAACACCGGGGAGCTGTTTTTT

v_call: TRBV27
clone_size: .
d_call: .
j_call: TRBJ2-1
cdr3_aa: CASSLSRFENEQFF
cdr3_nt: TGTGCCAGCAGTTTATCGCGGTTTGAGAATGAGCAGTTCTTC

v_call: TRBV6-5
clone_size: .
d_call: TRBD1
j_call: TRBJ1-5
cdr3_aa: CASSSQPTGRNQPQHF
cdr3_nt: TGTGCCAGCAGTTCCCAACCGACAGGGAGGAATCAGCCCCAGCATTTT

v_call: TRBV30
clone_size: .
d_call: TRBD1
j_call: TRBJ2-1
cdr3_aa: CAWNRDRGYNEQFF
cdr3_nt: TGTGCCTGGAACCGGGACAGGGGATACAATGAGCAGTTCTTC

v_call: TRBV27
clone_size: .
d_call: .
j_call: TRBJ1-4
cdr3_aa: CASSLIPGTKPEKLFF
cdr3_nt: TGTGCCAGCAGTTTAATACCGGGGACAAAACCGGAAAAACTGTTTTTT

v_call: TRBV14
clone_size: .
d_call: TRBD1
j_call: TRBJ1-6
cdr3_aa: CASSPLDRGQPLHF
cdr3_nt: TGTGCCAGCAGCCCCTTGGACAGGGGGCAACCCCTCCACTTT

v_call: TRBV5-1
clone_size: .
d_call: .
j_call: TRBJ1-6
cdr3_aa: CASSLEGVAISPLHF
cdr3_nt: TGCGCCAGCAGCTTGGAAGGGGTGGCTATTTCACCCCTCCACTTT

v_call: TRBV7-8
clone_size: .
d_call: .
j_call: TRBJ1-2
cdr3_aa: CASSEGLRNYGYTF
cdr3_nt: TGTGCCAGCAGCGAAGGACTTAGGAACTATGGCTACACCTTC

v_call: TRBV28
clone_size: .
d_call: .
j_call: TRBJ2-1
cdr3_aa: CASSLWGRAPLDPAYNEQFF
cdr3_nt: TGTGCCAGCAGTTTATGGGGCAGGGCGCCATTAGACCCCGCTTACAATGAGCAGTTCTTC

v_call: TRBV5-4
clone_size: .
d_call: TRBD2
j_call: TRBJ2-1
cdr3_aa: CASSPGTSGAYNEQFF
cdr3_nt: TGTGCCAGCAGCCCCGGGACTAGCGGGGCCTACAATGAGCAGTTCTTC

v_call: TRBV4-1
clone_size: .
d_call: .
j_call: TRBJ2-3
cdr3_aa: CASSQVAKHTDTQYF
cdr3_nt: TGCGCCAGCAGCCAAGTGGCCAAACACACAGATACGCAGTATTTT

v_call: TRBV28
clone_size: .
d_call: TRBD2
j_call: TRBJ2-7
cdr3_aa: CASSLPGLKYEQYF
cdr3_nt: TGTGCCAGCAGTTTGCCGGGACTAAAATACGAGCAGTACTTC

v_call: TRBV14
clone_size: .
d_call: .
j_call: TRBJ1-1
cdr3_aa: CASSLGQVEAFF
cdr3_nt: TGTGCCAGCAGCCTAGGCCAGGTTGAAGCTTTCTTT